This T cell receptor (beta chain) came from a study of patients and donors after allogeneic stem cell transplantation. One entry per CDR3 protein, called by TCRdb with MiXCR from the RT-PCR reads. The table includes about 960,000 distinct CDR3 sequences, approximately 18% detected once. Germline CDR1 SEHNR, CDR2 FQNEAQ (reference sequence). V dropped 3 bases and J dropped 3; count of bases not matched to a gene: 2. This CDR3 has 16 residues. This clonotype has a count of ten or more. This sequence originates from a human donor who was either an allogeneic HSCT recipient or a stem cell or donor lymphocyte infusion donor (not recorded which). It is not recorded whose cells these are; they may come from a transplant donor. Sequencing was carried out using blood, either unsorted or a sorted T cell fraction (not recorded which). The V call is TRBV7-9, the J call TRBJ2-1; 13 nucleotides agree with TRBD2. The CDR3 region is CASSLGLAGLYNEQFF. CDR3 DNA: TGTGCCAGCAGCTTGGGACTAGCGGGACTCTACAATGAGCAGTTCTTC.